A selection of T cell receptor beta chains follows, all from one sample in a study of blood T cell repertoires in COVID-19. Generated by immunoSEQ multiplex PCR, the TCRdb table keeps only in-frame clones and is missing some. This sample carries 95,000 to 120,000 clones, about 88% of them seen once, and the ten largest clones take roughly 8.9%. What was sequenced was peripheral blood. These receptors were taken from a woman in her sixties or seventies who had recovered from COVID-19. Each CDR3 is given with its conserved first and last residue. The D gene is left open where the match is weak. Rows may omit the clone size; those that give it use once, few, many or a size class.

j_call: TRBJ1-5; d_call: .; v_call: TRBV19; clone_size: .; cdr3_aa: CASSPTPGIRNQPQHF; cdr3_nt: TGTGCCAGTAGTCCCACCCCAGGGATTCGAAATCAGCCCCAGCATTTT
j_call: TRBJ1-5; d_call: .; v_call: TRBV19; clone_size: .; cdr3_aa: CASQYVGQFNQPQHF; cdr3_nt: TGTGCCAGCCAGTATGTCGGACAGTTTAATCAGCCCCAGCATTTT
j_call: TRBJ2-3; d_call: .; v_call: TRBV18; clone_size: .; cdr3_aa: CASSPGLHTDTQYF; cdr3_nt: TGTGCCAGCTCACCAGGCCTCCACACAGATACGCAGTATTTT
j_call: TRBJ1-1; d_call: TRBD1; v_call: TRBV5-6; clone_size: few; cdr3_aa: CASSWDRGGTEAFF; cdr3_nt: TGTGCCAGCAGCTGGGACAGGGGTGGGACTGAAGCTTTCTTT
j_call: TRBJ2-5; d_call: TRBD1; v_call: TRBV18; clone_size: .; cdr3_aa: CASSPLRQGIETQYF; cdr3_nt: TGTGCCAGCTCACCTTTGAGACAGGGGATCGAGACCCAGTACTTC
j_call: TRBJ2-7; d_call: TRBD1; v_call: TRBV3-1/TRBV3-2; clone_size: .; cdr3_aa: CASSRDRTYEQYF; cdr3_nt: TGTGCCAGCAGCCGGGACAGGACCTACGAGCAGTACTTC
j_call: TRBJ1-4; d_call: TRBD1; v_call: TRBV10-1; clone_size: .; cdr3_aa: CASRFRDRMPTNEKLFF; cdr3_nt: TGCGCCAGCAGATTTCGGGACAGAATGCCAACTAATGAAAAACTGTTTTTT
j_call: TRBJ2-5; d_call: TRBD1; v_call: TRBV4-2; clone_size: .; cdr3_aa: CASSHLLGTGEETQYF; cdr3_nt: TGTGCCAGCAGCCACCTCCTGGGGACAGGGGAAGAGACCCAGTACTTC
j_call: TRBJ1-2; d_call: .; v_call: TRBV4-3; clone_size: .; cdr3_aa: CASSQALQGREGYTF; cdr3_nt: TGCGCCAGCAGCCAAGCCTTACAGGGCCGAGAGGGCTACACCTTC
j_call: TRBJ1-1; d_call: .; v_call: TRBV7-9; clone_size: few; cdr3_aa: CASSQQRMNTEAFF; cdr3_nt: TGTGCCAGCAGCCAGCAGCGGATGAACACTGAAGCTTTCTTT
j_call: TRBJ1-2; d_call: .; v_call: TRBV2; clone_size: .; cdr3_aa: CASSVERGALQGYTF; cdr3_nt: TGTGCCAGCAGTGTCGAGCGGGGCGCCCTCCAAGGCTACACCTTC
j_call: TRBJ2-3; d_call: .; v_call: TRBV10-3; clone_size: .; cdr3_aa: CAIRKDRGLSDTQYF; cdr3_nt: TGTGCCATCCGGAAAGACAGGGGACTATCAGATACGCAGTATTTT
j_call: TRBJ1-5; d_call: .; v_call: TRBV21-1; clone_size: .; cdr3_aa: CASSALGQGASNQPQHF; cdr3_nt: TGTGCCAGCAGCGCCTTGGGACAGGGGGCGAGCAATCAGCCCCAGCATTTT
j_call: TRBJ1-3; d_call: .; v_call: TRBV6-6; clone_size: .; cdr3_aa: CASTPWGSGNTIYF; cdr3_nt: TGTGCCAGTACTCCTTGGGGCTCGGGAAACACCATATATTTT
j_call: TRBJ2-5; d_call: TRBD2; v_call: TRBV7-2; clone_size: .; cdr3_aa: CASSLTSGRGETQYF; cdr3_nt: TGTGCCAGCAGCTTGACTAGCGGGAGAGGAGAGACCCAGTACTTC
j_call: TRBJ1-5; d_call: TRBD1; v_call: TRBV5-6; clone_size: .; cdr3_aa: CASSLAGQGAEPQHF; cdr3_nt: TGTGCCAGCAGCTTGGCCGGACAGGGGGCAGAGCCCCAGCATTTT
j_call: TRBJ1-1; d_call: TRBD1; v_call: TRBV5-4; clone_size: few; cdr3_aa: CASTRGTGGTEAFF; cdr3_nt: TGTGCCAGCACACGTGGGACAGGGGGCACTGAAGCTTTCTTT
j_call: TRBJ2-5; d_call: TRBD2; v_call: TRBV9; clone_size: .; cdr3_aa: CASSPSTSGGAKTQYF; cdr3_nt: TGTGCCAGCAGCCCCTCAACTAGCGGGGGGGCAAAGACCCAGTACTTC
j_call: TRBJ2-2; d_call: TRBD2; v_call: TRBV6-2/TRBV6-3; clone_size: .; cdr3_aa: CASSTGTSGYTGELFF; cdr3_nt: TGTGCCAGCAGTACCGGGACTAGCGGATACACCGGGGAGCTGTTTTTT
j_call: TRBJ2-1; d_call: TRBD2; v_call: TRBV29-1; clone_size: .; cdr3_aa: CSVEGLAGGYNEQFF; cdr3_nt: TGCAGCGTTGAAGGACTAGCGGGAGGGTACAATGAGCAGTTCTTC
j_call: TRBJ2-7; d_call: .; v_call: TRBV9; clone_size: medium-sized; cdr3_aa: CASSVGSGSSYEQYF; cdr3_nt: TGTGCCAGCAGCGTAGGCAGTGGCAGCTCCTACGAGCAGTACTTC